One sample yielded the 22 T cell receptor beta chains listed below, sequenced in a study of T cell repertoires in cytomegalovirus infection. TCRdb reprocessed the reads via MiXCR and lists one record per CDR3 protein. Altogether nearly 550,000 distinct CDR3 sequences are present, approximately 17% being singletons, with the ten largest covering roughly a quarter. Specimen: CD8+ T cells from PBMCs. These receptors all come from a human donor in good health (CMV status not recorded). Some clones in this sample may be carry-over from other donors' samples.

Note on this clonotype: No conserved phenylalanine or tryptophan ends this CDR3, so it is likely a read error. This chain links TRBV9 with TRBJ2-7; 9 nucleotides agree with TRBD1. Germline CDR1 and CDR2: SGDLS and YYNGEE. The trim removed 7 bases at V and 1 base at J, leaving 12 bases unmatched. The CDR3 covers 16 residues. The CDR3 DNA reads as TGTGCCAGCCGCCCCCACCCCGGACAGGGGTCCTACGAGCAGTACTTA. It is translated as CASRPHPGQGSYEQYL.

The chain links TRBV4-1 to TRBJ2-1; D possibly corresponds to TRBD2 (5 bases). The CDR3 has 16 residues. CDR1 and CDR2 from the germline V gene are MGHRA and YSYEKL. V lost 1 base and J 0 bases, leaving 10 bases between the germline ends. DNA of the CDR3: TGCGCCAGCAGCCAAGTTTTCGGAGGCTCCTACAATGAGCAGTTCTTC. As protein: CASSQVFGGSYNEQFF.

The gene calls are TRBV15 and TRBJ1-4, with D unclear. Deletions cut 3 bases from V and 8 bases from J, with 16 bases between. Germline assignment: CDR1 LNHNV and CDR2 YYDKDF (reference sequence). CDR3 length: 15 amino acids. The CDR3 DNA is TGTGCCACCAGCAGTAACAGTATGGTTGGAGAAAAACTGTTTTTT. Encoded protein: CATSSNSMVGEKLFF.

This clonotype was seen many times. At one boundary the junction diverges from the germline segment, which might be a read error. The chain is built from TRBV7-7 and TRBJ2-5; TRBD2 matches 9 bases. The CDR3 has 19 amino acids. The germline V gene encodes CDR1 SSHAT and CDR2 FNYEAQ (reference sequence). This chain's CDR3 is CASSLGSRGAGGPWKTQYF. The CDR3 DNA is TGTGCTAGCAGCTTAGGAAGTAGAGGAGCGGGAGGTCCCTGGAAGACCCAGTACTTC.

As regards this clonotype: Since a much larger clone is just one base distant, this may be a read error. The V and J genes are TRBV20-1 and TRBJ2-7, with TRBD1 as a possible D gene (5 bases). The CDR3 is 13 amino acids. The V gene's germline CDR1 is DFQATT and CDR2 SNEGSKA (reference sequence). The CDR3 DNA sequence: TGCAGTGCCAGAGTCAGGGCGTGCTACGAGCAGTACTTC. Its translation is CSARVRACYEQYF.

At least ten counts were recorded for this clonotype. The rearrangement joins TRBV12-3 or TRBV12-4 to TRBJ2-7; D is ambiguous. This CDR3 has 14 residues. Trimming cost V 2 bases and J 5 bases, with 13 bases left between them. The CDR3 DNA follows: TGTGCCAGCAGTTTAAAGGGTTGGGCTAACGAGCAGTACTTC. Translation: CASSLKGWANEQYF.

A few counts support this clonotype. The genes are TRBV27 and TRBJ1-6; possibly TRBD1 for D (6 bases). The CDR3 covers 13 residues. Per the germline V gene, CDR1 is MNHEY and CDR2 is SMNVEV (reference sequence). Between the trimmed V and J ends, which lost 9 bases and 1 base, there was a span of 7 bases. The CDR3 sequence is CASQGSYNSPLHF. The CDR3 DNA follows: TGTGCCAGTCAGGGGTCCTATAATTCACCCCTCCACTTT.

This clonotype has just a few counts. The chain is built from TRBV28 and TRBJ1-6, with 7 bases matching TRBD1. Germline-derived CDR1 and CDR2 are MDHEN and SYDVKM. This CDR3 is 14 amino acids long. The V gene end was trimmed by 6 bases and the J gene end by 10 bases; junction bases not matched to a gene: 9. CDR3 coding DNA: TGTGCCAGCAGCCCAACAGGGGAAGGATCACCCCTCCACTTT. This sequence encodes CASSPTGEGSPLHF.

This clonotype was seen repeatedly, ten times or more. This chain connects TRBV4-1 to TRBJ2-2; D may be TRBD1 (6 bases). The CDR3 consists of 13 residues. Germline V CDR1 and CDR2: MGHRA, YSYEKL. Between the trimmed V and J ends, which lost 2 bases and 5 bases, there was a span of 6 bases. The CDR3 region is CASSQRGTGELFF. CDR3 nucleotide sequence: TGCGCCAGCAGCCAAAGGGGGACCGGGGAGCTGTTTTTT.

With regard to this clonotype: The CDR3 ends on some other residue instead of the conserved phenylalanine or tryptophan, so this is likely a read error. The chain couples TRBV5-1 to TRBJ2-7; D is perhaps TRBD1 or TRBD2 (6 bases each). The CDR3 length is 16 residues. The V gene's germline CDR1 is SGHRS and CDR2 YFSETQ. Trimming left V 3 bases short and J 9 bases short, with 25 bases between. This chain's CDR3 is CASSSGEGGTRLGQYL. The CDR3, as DNA: TGCGCCAGCAGCTCCGGCGAGGGGGGTACGAGGTTGGGGCAGTACTTA.

In the case of this clonotype: A much larger clone lies one base from this, so it may be a read error. The chain is built from TRBV7-3 and TRBJ1-1, with no clear D. V lost 6 bases and J 2 bases, leaving 10 bases between the germline ends. The CDR3 is 13 amino acids. Germline V gene sequence: CDR1 SGHTA, CDR2 FQGTGA. CDR3 sequence reads: CASRDDHNTEAFF. The CDR3 bases are TGTGCCAGCAGAGACGACCATAACACTGAAGCTTTCTTT.

CDR3 loop: CASSLLRTSGYNEQFF. CDR3 nucleotide sequence: TGTGCCAGCAGTTTACTCCGGACTAGCGGATACAATGAGCAGTTCTTC. V usage is TRBV27 and J usage is TRBJ2-1; TRBD2 matches at 10 bases. V was clipped by 2 bases and J by 4 bases; unmatched bases: 5. The CDR3 has 16 residues. Germline loops: CDR1 MNHEY, CDR2 SMNVEV (reference sequence).

The chain combines TRBV12-3 or TRBV12-4 with TRBJ2-2; the D gene could be TRBD1 or TRBD2 (6 bases each). There are 15 residues in the CDR3. Trimming removed 6 bases at V and 7 bases at J, with 18 bases between. The DNA for the CDR3 is TGTGCCAGCAGGGTATCCCGGGGGCGTCACGGGGAGCTGTTTTTT. It yields the protein CASRVSRGRHGELFF.

This clonotype was counted at least ten times. The rearrangement links TRBV7-6 to TRBJ2-5; D is unresolved. Germline CDR1 reads SGHVS; CDR2 reads FNYEAQ. Trimming left V 5 bases short and J 2 bases short, with 9 bases between. This CDR3 comprises 13 residues. The CDR3 spells CASSPSRQETQYF. CDR3 DNA sequence: TGTGCCAGCAGCCCCAGTCGTCAAGAGACCCAGTACTTC.

This clonotype was counted a few times. The chain carries TRBV5-1 and TRBJ2-5; 8 nucleotides line up with TRBD1. The CDR3 runs 16 residues. Germline V gene lookup returns CDR1 SGHRS and CDR2 YFSETQ. Germline trimming cut 4 bases from V and 3 bases from J; bases unmatched to any gene: 11. CDR3: CASSAWTGKRKETQYF. The DNA for the CDR3 is TGCGCCAGCAGCGCTTGGACAGGGAAAAGGAAAGAGACCCAGTACTTC.

The sample holds many counts of this clonotype. The V gene is TRBV7-2, the J gene TRBJ2-5; possibly TRBD2 for D (6 bases). Per germline, CDR1 SGHTA and CDR2 FQGNSA. CDR3 length equals 18 residues. V lost 2 bases, J lost 5 bases, and 24 bases lay in between. CDR3 residues: CASSLPYSTRGRKETQYF. CDR3 nucleotides: TGTGCCAGCAGCTTACCCTACTCGACTAGAGGGCGAAAGGAGACCCAGTACTTC.

In its sample, this clonotype was seen many times. This chain links TRBV7-8 with TRBJ1-6; 9 bases line up with TRBD1. This CDR3 is built from 15 residues. V shed 2 bases and J 12 bases; nucleotides not matched to a gene: 8. Germline values: CDR1 SGHVS, CDR2 FQNEAQ. The CDR3 is CASSLQGTGLGPLHF. DNA of the CDR3: TGTGCCAGCAGCTTACAGGGGACAGGGTTAGGACCCCTCCACTTT.

This clonotype was observed many times. The chain is built from TRBV11-2 and TRBJ2-1; no reliable D call. Trimming removed 5 bases from V and 7 bases from J, with 6 bases in between. CDR1 is SGHAT, CDR2 FQNNGV, per germline. The CDR3 covers 11 residues. In nucleotides, the CDR3 is TGTGCCAGCAGCGCTAGGAATGAGCAGTTCTTC. It codes for CASSARNEQFF.

This clonotype appeared many times. This chain uses TRBV6-5 with TRBJ2-7; 9 nucleotides line up with TRBD2. Germline V CDR1 and CDR2: MNHEY, SVGAGI. There are 15 residues in the CDR3. V lost 6 bases, J lost 2 bases, and 8 bases stayed unmatched. The DNA for the CDR3 is TGTGCCAGCAGCCCCGGGACTAGCTCTGCCTACGAGCAGTACTTC. Protein sequence: CASSPGTSSAYEQYF.

This clonotype was detected many times. The chain joins TRBV19 to TRBJ2-1; 9 bases match TRBD2. Germline loops: CDR1 LNHDA, CDR2 SQIVND (reference sequence). The CDR3 spans 14 residues. V shed 4 bases and J 10 bases; nucleotides not matched to a gene: 8. CDR3 coding DNA: TGTGCCAGTAGTAACCAGCGGGAGGTAGAGGAGCAGTTCTTC. This sequence encodes CASSNQREVEEQFF.

This clonotype was seen at least ten times. The chain uses TRBV7-9 and TRBJ2-7; D unresolved. CDR1 SEHNR and CDR2 FQNEAQ come from the germline V gene (reference sequence). Trimming took off 4 bases at V and 3 bases at J, with 4 bases between the two ends. CDR3 length equals 11 residues. The CDR3 DNA is TGTGCCAGCAGCTCGGACTACGAGCAGTACTTC. It translates to CASSSDYEQYF.

The sample holds many counts of this clonotype. The chain joins TRBV7-6 to TRBJ1-2, with TRBD1 as a possible D gene (6 bases). The CDR3 extends over 15 amino acids. The germline CDR1 and CDR2 sequences are SGHVS and FNYEAQ. Between the trimmed V and J ends, which lost 5 bases and 1 base, there was a span of 14 bases. Written as DNA, the CDR3 is TGTGCCAGCAGCCCCCGGGACAATATTAACTATGGCTACACCTTC. Amino acids: CASSPRDNINYGYTF.